This T cell receptor (beta chain) was identified in a study of T cells after yellow fever vaccination. Whole-study results and caveats: Most clones from primary vaccination resurfaced after the booster (about 95% CD4, about 91% CD8). Just a small share of clonotypes turned up in the CD4 compartment as well as the CD8 compartment.

MiXCR, applied by TCRdb to the 5' RACE reads, yields one record per CDR3 protein. Among some 260,000 distinct CDR3 sequences listed, roughly 4.8% were seen once. The CDR3 covers 15 residues. V lost 2 bases and J lost 5; bases outside the gene matches: 6. Germline V gives CDR1 DFQATT, CDR2 SNEGSKA (reference sequence). This clonotype was picked up many times. Its antigen remains unidentified. The TCR was taken from a man aged 18 to 30 who received the YFV17D yellow fever vaccine. The rearrangement uses TRBV20-1 and TRBJ2-5; 12 bases match TRBD1. Sample: CD4+ T cells sorted from PBMCs, taken on the day of the yellow fever booster vaccination. In DNA form, the CDR3 reads TGCAGTGCTAGATCGGGGACAGGGGGCCGGGAGACCCAGTACTTC. Translation: CSARSGTGGRETQYF.